These 24 T cell receptor beta chains were sequenced from one sample in a study of cytomegalovirus exposure and HLA in healthy donors. With 60 Vbeta and 13 Jbeta primers, the PCR was carried out. Data came from immunoSEQ multiplex PCR; TCRdb stores just in-frame clones and leaves some out. The sample includes roughly 250,000 clones, around two thirds of them seen just once. The sequenced material came from PBMCs. The receptors derive from a female donor in good health and CMV-seronegative.

The gene calls are TRBV5-6 and TRBJ2-2; D is uncertain. The CDR3 contains 13 residues. The germline V and J ends were trimmed by 4 bases and 2 bases, with 6 bases remaining between them. The V gene's germline CDR1 is SGHDT and CDR2 YYEEEE. The CDR3 nucleotides are TGTGCCAGCAGCCGTACAAACACCGGGGAGCTGTTTTTT. As protein: CASSRTNTGELFF. Combining the CDR3 with reference TRBV5-6 and TRBJ2-2 gives the whole variable domain DAGVTQSPTHLIKTRGQQVTLRCSPKSGHDTVSWYQQALGQGPQFIFQYYEEEERQRGNFPDRFSGHQFPNYSSELNVNALLLGDSALYLCASSRTNTGELFFGEGSRLTVL.

This clone was counted between two and nine times. The rearrangement uses TRBV6-6 and TRBJ2-3, with D unresolved. The CDR3 spans 13 residues. The V end lost 5 bases, the J end lost 2 bases, and 8 bases lay between the germline ends. Germline CDR1 and CDR2: MNHNY and SVGAGI (reference sequence). The CDR3 nucleotides are TGTGCCAGCAGTGCCCCTATCACAGATACGCAGTATTTT. This gives the protein CASSAPITDTQYF.

The chain carries TRBV7-2 and TRBJ2-1, with TRBD1 matching over 9 bases. Germline V gene data show CDR1 as SGHTA and CDR2 as FQGNSA. V shed 6 bases, J shed 8 bases, and the junction held 5 bases outside the gene matches. The CDR3 is 13 residues long. CDR3 coding DNA: TGTGCCAGCAGGAGGACAGGGGTCGATGAGCAGTTCTTC. It yields the protein CASRRTGVDEQFF.

This chain links TRBV7-2 with TRBJ2-1; maybe TRBD2 (6 bases). Looked up from germline, CDR1 is SGHTA and CDR2 is FQGNSA. The CDR3 runs to 14 residues. The V end was cut by 2 bases, the J end by 9 bases, with 14 bases between. CDR3 residues: CASSLIAGTIEQFF. CDR3 in DNA: TGTGCCAGCAGCTTAATTGCGGGAACTATTGAGCAGTTCTTC. Variable domain in full (rest from reference TRBV7-2 and TRBJ2-1): GAGVSQSPSNKVTEKGKDVELRCDPISGHTALYWYRQSLGQGLEFLIYFQGNSAPDKSGLPSDRFSAERTGGSVSTLTIQRTQQEDSAVYLCASSLIAGTIEQFFGPGTRLTVL.

This CDR3 is CARRAGGQGNYGYTF. The CDR3 DNA reads as TGTGCCCGCCGGGCGGGGGGACAGGGTAACTATGGCTACACCTTC. The rearrangement joins TRBV28 to TRBJ1-2; 9 positions match TRBD1. The CDR3 covers 15 residues. Germline CDR1 is MDHEN and CDR2 is SYDVKM. V gave up 11 bases and J gave up 1 base; unmatched junction bases: 11.

The chain has TRBV11-3 and TRBJ2-3, with TRBD2 matching over 8 bases. The CDR3 is made up of 16 amino acids. Germline V gene data show CDR1 as SGHNT and CDR2 as YENEEA. V lost 8 bases to trimming and J lost 2 bases; unmatched junction nucleotides: 12. CDR3 coding DNA: TGTGCCAGCGGCCCGATCTGGCGGGAGGCCACAGATACGCAGTATTTT. It yields the protein CASGPIWREATDTQYF.

This clone was recorded a few times. V is TRBV6-1 and J is TRBJ1-2; D may be TRBD1 (6 bases). Germline V gene data show CDR1 as MNHNS and CDR2 as SASEGT. This CDR3 is built from 17 residues. V lost 1 base and J lost 4, with 19 bases in between. The CDR3 DNA reads as TGTGCCAGCAGTGAAGGAAGAGGAACAGGGTGGTCCTATGGCTACACCTTC. Its protein is CASSEGRGTGWSYGYTF.

The chain has TRBV5-1 and TRBJ2-5; TRBD2 agrees at 8 bases. The junction had 8 bases not matched to a gene; V was cut back by 7 bases and J by 3 bases. Germline V gives CDR1 SGHRS, CDR2 YFSETQ. This CDR3 contains 14 residues. The CDR3 bases are TGCGCCAGCTTCCGGAGCGGGAGTGAAGAGACCCAGTACTTC. Amino acids: CASFRSGSEETQYF.

The genes are TRBV6-1 and TRBJ1-5; D remains unclear. The V gene lost 0 bases and the J gene lost 4 bases, with 7 bases spanning the gap. Germline CDR1 MNHNS, CDR2 SASEGT. This CDR3 has 14 amino acids. In DNA, the CDR3 is TGTGCCAGCAGTGAAGCGCACACGAATCAGCCCCAGCATTTT. Amino acids: CASSEAHTNQPQHF.

The V call is TRBV19, the J call TRBJ2-3, with 12 nucleotides matching TRBD1. CDR3 length equals 16 residues. J was trimmed by 3 bases and V by 5 bases; bases with no gene match: 6. Germline V gene lookup returns CDR1 LNHDA and CDR2 SQIVND (reference sequence). The CDR3 spells CASSDPGQGATDTQYF. The CDR3 DNA reads as TGTGCCAGTAGTGATCCGGGACAGGGGGCGACAGATACGCAGTATTTT.

The gene calls are TRBV7-2 and TRBJ2-7; 10 nucleotides line up with TRBD2. The germline gives CDR1 SGHTA, CDR2 FQGNSA. This CDR3 comprises 16 residues. Losses at the gene ends were 1 base for V and 5 bases for J; bases not matched to a gene: 8. CDR3 protein: CASSLDSSGRGHEQYF. CDR3 coding DNA: TGTGCCAGCAGCTTAGACTCGAGCGGGAGGGGCCACGAGCAGTACTTC.

V usage is TRBV18 and J usage is TRBJ2-2; 9 bases are shared with TRBD1. CDR3 length: 16 amino acids. Germline values: CDR1 KGHSH, CDR2 LQKENI. V lost 4 bases, J lost 6 bases, and 9 bases stayed unmatched. CDR3 region: CASSLIPGQGAGELFF. Written as DNA, the CDR3 is TGTGCCAGCTCACTAATCCCGGGACAGGGCGCCGGGGAGCTGTTTTTT.

The chain is built from TRBV28 and TRBJ1-2; TRBD1 matches at 9 bases. This CDR3 comprises 15 residues. V was pared by 5 bases and J by 5 bases, with 9 bases of the junction left unmatched. CDR1 and CDR2 (germline): MDHEN, SYDVKM. CDR3 residues: CASSGGGQGRYGYTF. CDR3 in DNA: TGTGCCAGCAGTGGGGGGGGACAGGGAAGGTATGGCTACACCTTC.

This chain joins TRBV19 and TRBJ2-7, with 8 positions matching TRBD2. After removal of 9 bases from V and 3 bases from J, the junction contained 13 bases not matched to a gene. The CDR3 consists of 15 residues. Germline CDR1 and CDR2: LNHDA and SQIVND (reference sequence). For the CDR3, the DNA is TGTGCCAGCACGGGGGGTAGCGGGGACGTCTACGAGCAGTACTTC. Protein: CASTGGSGDVYEQYF.

This clone was observed once. This chain joins TRBV9 and TRBJ2-3; 8 bases agree with TRBD2. The CDR3 length is 15 residues. The germline gives CDR1 SGDLS, CDR2 YYNGEE. V lost 0 bases to trimming and J lost 1 base; unmatched junction nucleotides: 1. Written as DNA, the CDR3 is TGTGCCAGCAGCGTAGACGGGAGGGGCACAGATACGCAGTATTTT. Its translation: CASSVDGRGTDTQYF.

The genes are TRBV6-6 and TRBJ1-5, with D unresolved. Germline V gene data show CDR1 as MNHNY and CDR2 as SVGAGI (reference sequence). The CDR3 contains 14 residues. Trimming stripped 5 bases from V and 6 bases from J, with 14 bases between. DNA of the CDR3: TGTGCCAGCAGTCTAAGGGCGGAGGTTCAGCCCCAGCATTTT. This translates into CASSLRAEVQPQHF.

The chain employs TRBV11-1 and TRBJ2-3, with 7 bases identical to TRBD1. The V gene end was trimmed by 6 bases and the J gene end by 0 bases; junction bases not matched to a gene: 12. CDR1 and CDR2 from the germline V gene are SGHAT and FQDESV (reference sequence). The CDR3 is 17 amino acids. The CDR3 DNA follows: TGTGCCAGCAGTTTTACCGTACAGGGGACGAGCACAGATACGCAGTATTTT. It translates to CASSFTVQGTSTDTQYF.

This chain uses TRBV5-4 with TRBJ2-2; D is uncertain. This CDR3 has 12 residues. Germline values: CDR1 SGHNT, CDR2 YYREEE (reference sequence). V lost 4 bases and J lost 3, with 4 bases in between. The CDR3 sequence: CASSRDTGELFF. DNA for the CDR3: TGTGCCAGCAGCCGGGACACCGGGGAGCTGTTTTTT.

The chain joins TRBV25-1 to TRBJ2-6; tentatively, D is TRBD1 (5 bases). Germline CDR1 MGHDK, CDR2 SYGVNS. Trimming took 9 bases from V and 0 from J, leaving 21 bases between them. The CDR3 runs to 18 residues. The CDR3 sequence: CARGNRQSKSSGANVLTF. The CDR3 nucleotides read TGTGCCAGGGGGAACAGACAGAGTAAATCCTCTGGGGCCAACGTCCTGACTTTC.

This clone was picked up a small number of times. The rearrangement joins TRBV9 to TRBJ2-1; D is undetermined. Germline V CDR1 and CDR2: SGDLS, YYNGEE. The CDR3 covers 14 residues. The V end lost 7 bases, the J end lost 8 bases, and 19 bases lay between the germline ends. The DNA of the CDR3 is TGTGCCAGCGGATCGGGTCTCTCGGTGGATGAGCAGTTCTTC. This translates into CASGSGLSVDEQFF.

The rearrangement uses TRBV5-1 and TRBJ1-1; D gene unclear. CDR3 length equals 12 residues. From germline, CDR1 is SGHRS and CDR2 YFSETQ. The V end was cut by 1 base, the J end by 7 bases, with 8 bases between. In nucleotides, the CDR3 is TGCGCCAGCAGCTTGTTCGGGGTTGAAGCTTTCTTT. It codes for CASSLFGVEAFF. Supplemented by reference TRBV5-1 and TRBJ1-1, the full variable domain reads KAGVTQTPRYLIKTRGQQVTLSCSPISGHRSVSWYQQTPGQGLQFLFEYFSETQRNKGNFPGRFSGRQFSNSRSEMNVSTLELGDSALYLCASSLFGVEAFFGQGTRLTVV.

The gene calls are TRBV11-2 and TRBJ1-1; no clear D gene. V was clipped by 7 bases and J by 0 bases, with 12 bases between them. This CDR3 comprises 14 residues. Germline V gives CDR1 SGHAT, CDR2 FQNNGV. The CDR3 sequence: CASTPGSLNTEAFF. In DNA, the CDR3 is TGTGCCAGCACCCCCGGTAGCTTGAACACTGAAGCTTTCTTT.

This chain connects TRBV11-2 to TRBJ2-5; no definite D call. The J call may not be correct, given that the DNA end is closer to TRBJ2-7. CDR3 length: 13 residues. CDR1 and CDR2 (germline): SGHAT, FQNNGV. CDR3 in amino acids: CASSLQDAYEQYF. The CDR3 region has the DNA TGTGCCAGCAGCTTACAGGATGCCTACGAGCAGTACTTC.

V usage is TRBV5-6 and J usage is TRBJ1-1, with TRBD1 matching 8 bases. Germline-derived CDR1 and CDR2 are SGHDT and YYEEEE. CDR3 length: 15 residues. V was clipped by 4 bases and J by 5 bases; unmatched bases: 10. CDR3 residues: CASSPGTGSSTEAFF. The CDR3 bases are TGTGCCAGCAGCCCCGGGACAGGATCATCTACTGAAGCTTTCTTT.